What follows are 30 T cell receptor beta chains derived from one specimen sequenced in a study of cytomegalovirus exposure and HLA in healthy donors (TCRdb year 2017). Receptor amplification or capture employed the immunoSEQ multiplex PCR assay. TCRdb limited this immuneACCESS table to in-frame rearrangements with V and J called. A share of clones is missing; checked studies link under half to unresolved V genes, and the rest is unexplained. The sample profile shows 200,000 to 300,000 clones; approximately 83% of them were found once. The ten largest clones take up 0.95% to 1.5% of the sample. The sequencing sample was made of PBMCs. The receptor set was obtained from a woman aged 25 to 39 in good health and CMV-seropositive.

The chain is built from TRBV10-2 and TRBJ2-2; TRBD2 agrees at 11 bases. The V gene end was trimmed by 6 bases and the J gene end by 3 bases; junction bases not matched to a gene: 6. Germline V lookup: CDR1 WSHSY, CDR2 SAAADI. The CDR3 length is 16 residues. The CDR3: CASSVAGGSHTGELFF. CDR3 sequence (DNA): TGCGCCAGCAGCGTAGCGGGAGGGTCCCACACCGGGGAGCTGTTTTTT.

The chain uses TRBV30 and TRBJ2-7; tentative D call: TRBD1 (6 bases). Germline V gene sequence: CDR1 GTSNPN, CDR2 SVGIG (reference sequence). CDR3 length: 15 amino acids. V lost 3 bases and J 4 bases, leaving 19 bases between the germline ends. CDR3 region: CAWSPKKQGGYEQYF. The CDR3 bases are TGTGCCTGGAGCCCCAAGAAACAAGGGGGATACGAGCAGTACTTC.

The V and J genes are TRBV5-1 and TRBJ2-7; TRBD2 matches at 12 bases. Germline V gives CDR1 SGHRS, CDR2 YFSETQ. The CDR3 runs 18 residues. V shed 1 base and J 3 bases; nucleotides not matched to a gene: 11. The CDR3 protein is CASSLRTSGTWGYYEQYF. CDR3 nucleotides: TGCGCCAGCAGCTTGAGGACTAGCGGGACCTGGGGTTACTACGAGCAGTACTTC. Looking up the rest from reference TRBV5-1 and TRBJ2-7 gives the full variable domain: KAGVTQTPRYLIKTRGQQVTLSCSPISGHRSVSWYQQTPGQGLQFLFEYFSETQRNKGNFPGRFSGRQFSNSRSEMNVSTLELGDSALYLCASSLRTSGTWGYYEQYFGPGTRLTVT.

This sequence joins TRBV28 and TRBJ2-3; D is unclear. Per germline, CDR1 MDHEN and CDR2 SYDVKM. The ends were cut back, 2 bases at V and 6 bases at J, with 6 bases in the middle. The CDR3 has 12 amino acids. CDR3 region: CASSLRLDTQYF. The CDR3 DNA sequence: TGTGCCAGCAGTTTACGACTTGATACGCAGTATTTT.

The chain couples TRBV6-1 to TRBJ2-3; 7 nucleotides match TRBD2. The CDR3 has 14 amino acids. V lost 2 bases, J lost 5 bases, and 4 bases stayed unmatched. CDR1 and CDR2 (germline): MNHNS, SASEGT. The CDR3 DNA reads as TGTGCCAGCAGTGAATATGGGGAGGGAGATACGCAGTATTTT. Its translation: CASSEYGEGDTQYF.

The chain has TRBV5-1 and TRBJ1-4; 11 bases line up with TRBD1. The CDR3 extends over 17 amino acids. Per the germline V gene, CDR1 is SGHRS and CDR2 is YFSETQ. The ends lost 1 base at V and 1 base at J; junction bases unmatched: 3. The DNA of the CDR3 is TGCGCCAGCAGCTTGACCGGGACAGGGGGAACTAATGAAAAACTGTTTTTT. As protein: CASSLTGTGGTNEKLFF.

This clone came up once. The J gene is TRBJ2-7, the V gene TRBV2, with D perhaps TRBD2 (5 bases). CDR1 and CDR2 from the germline V gene are SNHLY and FYNNEI. V was trimmed by 6 bases and J by 3 bases, leaving 15 bases between them. This CDR3 contains 14 residues. CDR3 residues: CASRVSGTFYEQYF. The CDR3 DNA reads TGTGCCAGCAGAGTATCGGGAACCTTCTACGAGCAGTACTTC.

This clone has a single count. This chain links TRBV6-5 with TRBJ1-5; 7 bases agree with TRBD1. Germline V gene data show CDR1 as MNHEY and CDR2 as SVGAGI. There are 15 residues in the CDR3. Trimming at V came to 0 bases and at J to 5 bases, leaving 4 bases not matched to a gene. The CDR3 region has the DNA TGTGCCAGCAGTTACTCTCGGGACAGATATCAGCCCCAGCATTTT. This sequence encodes CASSYSRDRYQPQHF.

The chain links TRBV5-1 to TRBJ2-7; D possibly corresponds to TRBD1 (6 bases). Germline V CDR1 and CDR2: SGHRS, YFSETQ. Trimming cost V 2 bases and J 7 bases, with 22 bases left between them. The CDR3 totals 16 residues. This chain's CDR3 is CASSLGPGHILGEQYF. CDR3 DNA sequence: TGCGCCAGCAGCTTAGGTCCGGGACATATTTTGGGGGAGCAGTACTTC.

This clone was recorded only once. This chain links TRBV7-6 with TRBJ1-1; no firm D call. V gave up 1 base and J gave up 2 bases, with 5 bases separating them. The germline gives CDR1 SGHVS, CDR2 FNYEAQ. The CDR3 is made up of 13 amino acids. CDR3 sequence (DNA): TGTGCCAGCAGCTTAGAGCGAAACACTGAAGCTTTCTTT. It translates to CASSLERNTEAFF.

The chain joins TRBV19 to TRBJ1-2; 8 nucleotides match TRBD1. CDR1 is LNHDA and CDR2 is SQIVND in the germline V gene (reference sequence). The CDR3 extends over 15 amino acids. J was trimmed by 3 bases and V by 6 bases; bases with no gene match: 9. The CDR3 reads CASREQGQEHYGYTF. The CDR3 nucleotides read TGTGCCAGTAGGGAACAGGGACAGGAGCACTATGGCTACACCTTC.

This clone appeared a single time. V and J are TRBV28 and TRBJ2-7, with D tentatively TRBD1 (6 bases). CDR1 and CDR2 (germline): MDHEN, SYDVKM. The length of the CDR3 is 13 residues. Trimming took 2 bases from V and 5 from J, leaving 10 bases between them. The CDR3 coding sequence is TGTGCCAGCAGTTTACCAGGGGACAACGAGCAGTACTTC. Protein product: CASSLPGDNEQYF.

The V call is TRBV11-1, the J call TRBJ2-1; a weak D match, TRBD2 (6 bases). CDR3 length equals 17 residues. Germline CDR1 reads SGHAT; CDR2 reads FQDESV (reference sequence). V lost 1 base and J 0 bases, leaving 13 bases between the germline ends. CDR3 residues: CASSLEGLTLSYNEQFF. CDR3 coding DNA: TGTGCCAGCAGCTTAGAGGGACTCACTCTCTCCTACAATGAGCAGTTCTTC.

The gene calls are TRBV19 and TRBJ2-7; 9 bases map to TRBD1. The CDR3 runs to 15 residues. From germline, CDR1 is LNHDA and CDR2 SQIVND (reference sequence). The V and J ends lost 4 bases and 2 bases, in that order; junction bases with no gene match: 6. The CDR3 protein is CASSRPGQGTYEQYF. The DNA for the CDR3 is TGTGCCAGTAGTAGACCGGGACAGGGAACCTACGAGCAGTACTTC.

Note on this clone: Distinct nucleotide sequences in the sample also encode this CDR3. V and J are TRBV27 and TRBJ2-2; 14 positions agree with TRBD2. Germline CDR1 reads MNHEY; CDR2 reads SMNVEV (reference sequence). After removal of 5 bases from V and 5 bases from J, the junction contained 1 base not matched to a gene. The CDR3 extends over 15 amino acids. The CDR3 DNA follows: TGTGCCAGCAGTGGGACTAGCGGGAGAACCGGGGAGCTGTTTTTT. Its protein is CASSGTSGRTGELFF.

The chain carries TRBV18 and TRBJ1-4; a possible D gene is TRBD1 (5 bases). Germline CDR1 is KGHSH and CDR2 is LQKENI. Trimming pared 2 bases from V and 8 bases from J, leaving 15 bases between. The length of the CDR3 is 15 residues. The CDR3 nucleotides read TGTGCCAGCTCACCAGGGGCCCCTGCAGCGGAAAAACTGTTTTTT. It translates to CASSPGAPAAEKLFF.

The rearrangement joins TRBV5-6 to TRBJ2-2, with TRBD1 identical over 7 bases. The length of the CDR3 is 16 residues. After removal of 0 bases from V and 6 bases from J, the junction contained 8 bases not matched to a gene. The germline CDR1 and CDR2 sequences are SGHDT and YYEEEE. The CDR3 region has the DNA TGTGCCAGCAGCTTGGTTAAGGGGGCAGGCGCCGGGGAGCTGTTTTTT. Protein sequence: CASSLVKGAGAGELFF.

The chain employs TRBV30 and TRBJ1-5, with D possibly being TRBD1 (6 bases). The CDR3 length is 14 residues. Germline V gene data show CDR1 as GTSNPN and CDR2 as SVGIG (reference sequence). V was clipped by 1 base and J by 2 bases, with 9 bases between them. The CDR3, as DNA: TGTGCCTGGAGTGCGGGACATGGCAATCAGCCCCAGCATTTT. Translation gives CAWSAGHGNQPQHF.

V gene TRBV5-6 combines with J gene TRBJ2-5, with D possibly TRBD1 on 6 matching bases. Trimming pared 2 bases from V and 7 bases from J, leaving 15 bases between. The germline V gene has CDR1 SGHDT and CDR2 YYEEEE. The CDR3 has 14 residues. CDR3 sequence reads: CASSFDTLGGTQYF. The CDR3 nucleotides are TGTGCCAGCAGCTTCGACACGTTAGGGGGGACCCAGTACTTC.

This clone was seen only once. The chain uses TRBV19 and TRBJ2-1; 15 positions agree with TRBD2. The CDR3 contains 15 residues. J gave up 9 bases and V 4 bases, and 4 bases lay outside the gene matches. CDR1 is LNHDA and CDR2 is SQIVND in the germline V gene (reference sequence). Here the CDR3 reads CASSRTSGRAVEQFF. In DNA form, the CDR3 reads TGTGCCAGTAGTAGGACTAGCGGGAGGGCCGTTGAGCAGTTCTTC.

The V and J genes are TRBV4-2 and TRBJ2-5; D is undetermined. This CDR3 is 14 amino acids long. In germline, CDR1 is LGHNA, CDR2 YNFKEQ. Deletions cut 1 base from V and 7 bases from J, with 13 bases between. The CDR3 DNA reads as TGTGCCAGCAGCCAAGGCGTCACCCCGGGGACCCAGTACTTC. Translated: CASSQGVTPGTQYF.

The gene calls are TRBV6-1 and TRBJ2-1, with a tentative D call TRBD2 (7 bases). The CDR3 spans 18 residues. CDR1 is MNHNS and CDR2 is SASEGT in the germline V gene. V was trimmed by 4 bases and J by 0 bases, leaving 19 bases between them. CDR3 DNA sequence: TGTGCCAGCAGTGGAATGGGGGCTAGCGGTGACTCCTACAATGAGCAGTTCTTC. It specifies CASSGMGASGDSYNEQFF.

This clone was detected a few times. V is TRBV10-2 and J is TRBJ2-7; D gene uncertain. The germline V gene encodes CDR1 WSHSY and CDR2 SAAADI. Trimming took 2 bases from V and 6 from J, leaving 5 bases between them. This CDR3 has 11 residues. DNA for the CDR3: TGCGCCAGCAGTGAGAACGGCGAGCAGTACTTC. Protein product: CASSENGEQYF.

The chain uses TRBV30 and TRBJ2-3; 7 nucleotides agree with TRBD1. CDR1 and CDR2 from the germline V gene are GTSNPN and SVGIG (reference sequence). The CDR3 loop spans 15 amino acids. Trimming at V came to 3 bases and at J to 0 bases, leaving 6 bases not matched to a gene. The CDR3 sequence is CAWRDSGQSTDTQYF. In DNA form, the CDR3 reads TGTGCCTGGAGGGACTCGGGACAGAGCACAGATACGCAGTATTTT.

This clone appeared a few times. This chain connects TRBV20-1 to TRBJ1-2; D may be TRBD1 (5 bases). This CDR3 has 11 residues. The V end was cut by 5 bases, the J end by 6 bases, with 10 bases between. Germline CDR1 and CDR2: DFQATT and SNEGSKA (reference sequence). CDR3 region: CSAPGFDGYTF. CDR3 nucleotides: TGCAGTGCTCCAGGGTTCGATGGCTACACCTTC.

Written as DNA, the CDR3 is TGTGCCAGCAGCTTAATAGCGGACTCCTACAATGAGCAGTTCTTC. Protein sequence: CASSLIADSYNEQFF. This sequence joins TRBV7-3 and TRBJ2-1; perhaps TRBD2 as D (6 bases). Germline CDR1 and CDR2: SGHTA and FQGTGA. The CDR3 extends over 15 amino acids. Trimming shortened V by 1 base and J by 0 bases, and 7 bases separated the two germline ends.

The V and J genes are TRBV7-6 and TRBJ2-6; D ambiguous. Germline V CDR1 and CDR2: SGHVS, FNYEAQ. The CDR3 runs 14 residues. The V end lost 2 bases, the J end lost 2 bases, and 4 bases lay between the germline ends. The CDR3 is CASSLLAGANVLTF. For the CDR3, the DNA is TGTGCCAGCAGCTTACTAGCTGGGGCCAACGTCCTGACTTTC.

V and J are TRBV11-2 and TRBJ1-5, with 7 bases that match TRBD1. This CDR3 has 13 amino acids. J gave up 6 bases and V 5 bases, and 4 bases lay outside the gene matches. Germline loops: CDR1 SGHAT, CDR2 FQNNGV. The CDR3 nucleotides are TGTGCCAGCAGCCCGACAGGGACTCAGCCCCAGCATTTT. Its protein product is CASSPTGTQPQHF.

This clone was observed a few times. The V gene is TRBV5-1, the J gene TRBJ1-4, with D perhaps matching TRBD1 (6 bases). This CDR3 has 14 residues. V was trimmed by 2 bases and J by 1 base, leaving 6 bases between them. Germline CDR1 reads SGHRS; CDR2 reads YFSETQ. This CDR3 reads CASSLQGTNEKLFF. DNA of the CDR3: TGCGCCAGCAGCTTACAGGGAACTAATGAAAAACTGTTTTTT.

This chain links TRBV25-1 with TRBJ2-7, with D perhaps matching TRBD2 (6 bases). The CDR3 totals 13 residues. Trimming took off 7 bases at V and 5 bases at J, with 15 bases between the two ends. The V gene's germline CDR1 is MGHDK and CDR2 SYGVNS. Written as DNA, the CDR3 is TGTGCCAGCAAACGGGGGAGTCTGAACGAGCAGTACTTC. This encodes CASKRGSLNEQYF.